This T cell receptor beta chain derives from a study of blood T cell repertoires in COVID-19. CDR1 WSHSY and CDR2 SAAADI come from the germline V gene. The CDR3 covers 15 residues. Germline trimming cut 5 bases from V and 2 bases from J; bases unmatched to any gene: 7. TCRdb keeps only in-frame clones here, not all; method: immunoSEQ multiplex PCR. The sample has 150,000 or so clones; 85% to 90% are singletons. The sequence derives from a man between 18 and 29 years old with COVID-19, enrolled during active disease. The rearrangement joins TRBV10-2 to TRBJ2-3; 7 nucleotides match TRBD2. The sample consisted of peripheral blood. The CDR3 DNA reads TGCGCCAGCAGTAGACGGGAGGATCTCACAGATACGCAGTATTTT. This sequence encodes CASSRREDLTDTQYF.